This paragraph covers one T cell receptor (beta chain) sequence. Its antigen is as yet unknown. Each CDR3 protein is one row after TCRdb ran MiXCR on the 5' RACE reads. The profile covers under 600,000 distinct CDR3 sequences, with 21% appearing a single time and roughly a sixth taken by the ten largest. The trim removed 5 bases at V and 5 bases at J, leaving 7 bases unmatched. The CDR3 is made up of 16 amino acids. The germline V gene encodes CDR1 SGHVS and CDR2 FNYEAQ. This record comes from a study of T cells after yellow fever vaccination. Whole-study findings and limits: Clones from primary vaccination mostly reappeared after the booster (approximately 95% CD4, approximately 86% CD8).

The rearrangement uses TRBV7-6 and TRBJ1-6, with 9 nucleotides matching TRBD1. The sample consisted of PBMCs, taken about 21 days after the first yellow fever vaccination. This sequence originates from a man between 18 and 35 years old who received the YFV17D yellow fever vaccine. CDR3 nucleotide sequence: TGTGCCAGCAGCCCGGGGACAGGGTTGAATAATTCACCCCTCCACTTT. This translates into CASSPGTGLNNSPLHF. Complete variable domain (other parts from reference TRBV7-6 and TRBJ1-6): GAGVSQSPRYKVTKRGQDVALRCDPISGHVSLYWYRQALGQGPEFLTYFNYEAQQDKSGLPNDRFSAERPEGSISTLTIQRTEQRDSAMYRCASSPGTGLNNSPLHFGNGTRLTVT.